This T cell receptor (beta chain) is drawn from a study of T-cell reconstitution after alpha-beta-depleted transplantation in children. V lost 7 bases, J lost 3 bases, and 7 bases stayed unmatched. This CDR3 comprises 15 residues. Unique molecular identifiers were used in preparing the TCRbeta library. TCRdb ran MiXCR on the PCR reads and lists one entry per CDR3 protein. The table records around 500,000 distinct CDR3 sequences, about 12% of them present only once. This clonotype came up many times. The V gene is TRBV12-3 or TRBV12-4, the J gene TRBJ2-1; 9 positions agree with TRBD2. The sample was PBMCs from the stem cell graft donor, taken from the stem cell graft. This receptor was obtained from a human donor who donated a stem cell graft to a child with combined immunodeficiency. CDR3 coding DNA: TGTGCCAGCACCCGAGCGGGGGGAGTCTACAATGAGCAGTTCTTC. This translates into CASTRAGGVYNEQFF.